These 20 T cell receptor beta chains were all obtained from the same sample, sequenced in a study of T cell repertoires in cytomegalovirus infection. TCRdb re-analysed the reads in MiXCR, keeping a single row per CDR3 protein. This sample has some 350,000 distinct CDR3 sequences, with 15% to 20% found just once. What was sequenced was PBMCs. The origin of the receptors is a human donor in good health (CMV status not recorded). Some clones in this sample may be carry-over from other donors' samples.

As DNA, the CDR3 is TGTGCCAGCAGTTACTCGATCCCCAGGGTTCTATACGAGCAGTACTTC. Translating it yields CASSYSIPRVLYEQYF. The rearrangement links TRBV6-5 to TRBJ2-7, with D tentatively TRBD1 (5 bases). Germline assignment: CDR1 MNHEY and CDR2 SVGAGI. With 0 bases removed from V and 4 bases from J, the gap between germline ends came to 16 bases. CDR3 length: 16 amino acids.

The chain combines TRBV19 with TRBJ1-5; 10 bases are shared with TRBD1. Germline V CDR1 and CDR2: LNHDA, SQIVND (reference sequence). J was trimmed by 5 bases and V by 7 bases; bases with no gene match: 8. The CDR3 totals 15 residues. CDR3 in amino acids: CASTDRDRGYQPQHF. Here the CDR3 DNA reads TGTGCCAGTACCGACCGGGACAGGGGATATCAGCCCCAGCATTTT.

This clonotype is a singleton in its sample. The chain couples TRBV19 to TRBJ2-3; D is possibly TRBD2 (5 bases). The germline V gene has CDR1 LNHDA and CDR2 SQIVND (reference sequence). V was clipped by 5 bases and J by 5 bases, with 14 bases between them. The CDR3 runs to 14 residues. The CDR3 bases are TGTGCCAGTAGTCCGAGACGGGGTGGAGATACGCAGTATTTT. Translation gives CASSPRRGGDTQYF.

This chain joins TRBV20-1 and TRBJ1-2; D not certain. Trimming shortened V by 8 bases and J by 6 bases, and 4 bases separated the two germline ends. This CDR3 comprises 8 residues. Germline CDR1 DFQATT, CDR2 SNEGSKA (reference sequence). The DNA for the CDR3 is TGCAGTCCCAATGGCTACACCTTC. It encodes CSPNGYTF.

The chain recombines TRBV6-8 with TRBJ2-3, with 10 nucleotides matching TRBD1. CDR1 and CDR2 from the germline V gene are MNHGY and SAAAGT. The CDR3 is made up of 15 amino acids. The V and J ends lost 6 bases and 5 bases, in that order; junction bases with no gene match: 8. As DNA, the CDR3 is TGTGCCAGCAGGATCGGAGGGACAGGGGTAGATACGCAGTATTTT. Translating gives CASRIGGTGVDTQYF.

The table lists this clonotype with many counts. The J gene is TRBJ1-1, the V gene TRBV7-9; TRBD1 aligns across 7 bases. This CDR3 region has 14 residues. Germline CDR1 is SEHNR and CDR2 is FQNEAQ (reference sequence). V was clipped by 5 bases and J by 0 bases; unmatched bases: 3. Here the CDR3 reads CASSTGQMNTEAFF. The DNA of the CDR3 is TGTGCCAGCAGCACGGGACAGATGAACACTGAAGCTTTCTTT.

CDR3 residues: CASSLGWGASGNTIYF. CDR3 nucleotide sequence: TGTGCCAGCAGCTTAGGGTGGGGGGCCTCTGGAAACACCATATATTTT. The chain joins TRBV7-9 to TRBJ1-3, with D tentatively TRBD1 (6 bases). Germline assignment: CDR1 SEHNR and CDR2 FQNEAQ (reference sequence). This CDR3 has 16 amino acids. Trimming removed 1 base from V and 0 bases from J, with 10 bases in between.

This chain uses TRBV7-9 with TRBJ2-1; D ambiguous. Germline CDR1 SEHNR, CDR2 FQNEAQ (reference sequence). V was clipped by 8 bases and J by 5 bases, with 13 bases between them. The CDR3 contains 13 residues. The CDR3 is CASGTLIDNEQFF. The DNA for the CDR3 is TGTGCCAGCGGTACTCTGATAGACAATGAGCAGTTCTTC.

V and J are TRBV10-3 and TRBJ1-2; D is perhaps TRBD1 (5 bases). The CDR3 consists of 15 residues. The germline gives CDR1 ENHRY, CDR2 SYGVKD. V lost 6 bases, J lost 5 bases, and 19 bases lay in between. CDR3 sequence reads: CAISPDLGGRYGYTF. CDR3 nucleotide sequence: TGTGCCATCAGCCCCGACCTGGGGGGTCGGTATGGCTACACCTTC.

This clonotype was detected ten times or more. The rearrangement links TRBV7-8 to TRBJ2-3, with a possible D match to TRBD2 (6 bases). In germline, CDR1 is SGHVS, CDR2 FQNEAQ. Trimming removed 4 bases from V and 6 bases from J, with 17 bases in between. The CDR3 has 15 residues. CDR3 region: CASSSDGTAGDTQYF. The CDR3 DNA follows: TGTGCCAGCAGCTCAGATGGGACTGCGGGGGATACGCAGTATTTT.

This clonotype was picked up a small number of times. The J gene is TRBJ2-3, the V gene TRBV5-5; 11 bases agree with TRBD2. Trimming removed 4 bases from V and 7 bases from J; junction bases left unmatched: 8. CDR1 is SGHKS, CDR2 YYEKEE, per germline (reference sequence). The CDR3 extends over 15 amino acids. CDR3 sequence: CASSIAGGRANTQYF. The DNA for the CDR3 is TGTGCCAGCAGCATAGCGGGAGGGAGGGCTAATACGCAGTATTTT.

The genes are TRBV7-9 and TRBJ1-4; a possible D gene is TRBD1 (5 bases). The germline V and J ends were trimmed by 4 bases and 6 bases, with 12 bases remaining between them. The CDR3 totals 14 residues. Germline V CDR1 and CDR2: SEHNR, FQNEAQ (reference sequence). The CDR3 reads CASSSTERDEKLFF. The CDR3 DNA reads as TGTGCCAGCAGCTCGACAGAGAGGGATGAAAAACTGTTTTTT.

The chain employs TRBV5-5 and TRBJ2-4; 10 bases align to TRBD2. The CDR3 has 14 residues. V shed 4 bases and J 9 bases; nucleotides not matched to a gene: 7. The germline V gene has CDR1 SGHKS and CDR2 YYEKEE (reference sequence). The CDR3 DNA sequence: TGTGCCAGCAGCGGCGGCAGCGGGAGGGCCATTCAGTACTTC. It codes for CASSGGSGRAIQYF.

Many counts were recorded for this clonotype. The chain employs TRBV7-4 and TRBJ1-5, with 7 bases fitting TRBD1. The CDR3 is 15 amino acids. J gave up 4 bases and V 1 base, and 4 bases lay outside the gene matches. Germline loops: CDR1 SGHVT, CDR2 SQSDAQ. The CDR3 DNA reads TGTGCCAGCAGCTTAGTAGGCAGGGGGAATCAGCCCCAGCATTTT. It encodes CASSLVGRGNQPQHF.

In regard to this clonotype: One end of the junction is discordant with germline, which a read error may explain. The V gene is TRBV5-1, the J gene TRBJ2-5, with D hard to call. The CDR3 is 11 amino acids. Germline lookup yields CDR1 SGHRS and CDR2 YFSETQ. As DNA, the CDR3 is TGCGCCAGCAGCCCCGCGTCATGGACCTTCTTC. This gives the protein CASSPASWTFF.

This clonotype came up many times. This chain joins TRBV6-1 and TRBJ2-1; maybe TRBD1 (6 bases). The V gene lost 6 bases and the J gene lost 7 bases, with 10 bases spanning the gap. The CDR3 totals 12 residues. Germline lookup yields CDR1 MNHNS and CDR2 SASEGT. The CDR3 protein is CASRSQGNEQFF. The CDR3 DNA reads as TGTGCCAGCAGATCACAGGGAAATGAGCAGTTCTTC.

This clonotype was seen ten or more times. The chain employs TRBV7-2 and TRBJ2-3; 11 bases agree with TRBD2. This CDR3 has 14 residues. Germline V lookup: CDR1 SGHTA, CDR2 FQGNSA. The J segment lost 5 bases and the V segment lost 3 bases, leaving 1 base of the junction unmatched. The chain's CDR3 is CASSFGLAGDTQYF. DNA of the CDR3: TGTGCCAGCAGCTTCGGACTAGCGGGAGATACGCAGTATTTT.

The table lists this clonotype with many counts. The chain joins TRBV29-1 to TRBJ2-1; unclear D gene. Deletions cut 0 bases from V and 8 bases from J, with 26 bases between. Germline V gene lookup returns CDR1 SQVTM and CDR2 ANQGSEA. CDR3 size: 18 residues. The CDR3 DNA reads TGCAGCGTTGAAGACCCGGTAGGATGGCCGTCCTCCGTTGATGAGCAGTTCTTC. Protein product: CSVEDPVGWPSSVDEQFF.

This clonotype has ten or more counts. The chain employs TRBV12-3 or TRBV12-4 and TRBJ2-7; 9 nucleotides align to TRBD2. CDR3 size: 15 residues. V shed 3 bases and J 2 bases; nucleotides not matched to a gene: 5. The DNA for the CDR3 is TGTGCCAGCAGTTTCAATCTAGCGGGAACCTACGAGCAGTACTTC. It translates to CASSFNLAGTYEQYF.

The chain combines TRBV10-3 with TRBJ1-6, with D unresolved. CDR1 is ENHRY and CDR2 is SYGVKD in the germline V gene. This CDR3 spans 15 amino acids. V lost 3 bases to trimming and J lost 10 bases, with 16 bases between them. The CDR3 reads CAISEDSIGYSPLHF. Here the CDR3 DNA reads TGTGCCATCAGTGAAGATTCAATCGGTTACTCACCCCTCCACTTT.